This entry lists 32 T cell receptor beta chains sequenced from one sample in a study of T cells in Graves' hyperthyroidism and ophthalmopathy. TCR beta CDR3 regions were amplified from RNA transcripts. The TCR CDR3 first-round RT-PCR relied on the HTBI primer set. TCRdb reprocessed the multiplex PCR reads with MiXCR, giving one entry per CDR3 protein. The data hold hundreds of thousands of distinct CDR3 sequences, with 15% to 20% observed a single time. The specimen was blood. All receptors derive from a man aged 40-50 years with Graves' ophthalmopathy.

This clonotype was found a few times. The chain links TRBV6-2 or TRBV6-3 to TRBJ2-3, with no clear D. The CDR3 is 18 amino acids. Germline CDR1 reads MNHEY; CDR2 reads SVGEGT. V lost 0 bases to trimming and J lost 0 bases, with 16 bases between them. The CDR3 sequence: CASSYSPTGLTSTDTQYF. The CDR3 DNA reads TGTGCCAGCAGTTACTCGCCCACTGGATTAACCAGCACAGATACGCAGTATTTT.

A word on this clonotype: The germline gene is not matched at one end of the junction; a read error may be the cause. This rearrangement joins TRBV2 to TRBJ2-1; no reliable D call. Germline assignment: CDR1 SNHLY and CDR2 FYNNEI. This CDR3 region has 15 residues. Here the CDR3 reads CASSPRLSSYNGQLF. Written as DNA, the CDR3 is TGTGCCAGCAGCCCCCGGCTAAGCTCCTACAATGGGCAGCTCTTC.

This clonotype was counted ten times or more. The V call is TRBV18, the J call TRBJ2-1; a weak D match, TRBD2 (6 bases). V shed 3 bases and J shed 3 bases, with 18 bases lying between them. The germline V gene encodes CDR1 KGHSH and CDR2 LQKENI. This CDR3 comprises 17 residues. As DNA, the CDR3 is TGTGCCAGCTCACCCTTCTCGGCGGGATTTGGCTACAATGAGCAGTTCTTC. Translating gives CASSPFSAGFGYNEQFF.

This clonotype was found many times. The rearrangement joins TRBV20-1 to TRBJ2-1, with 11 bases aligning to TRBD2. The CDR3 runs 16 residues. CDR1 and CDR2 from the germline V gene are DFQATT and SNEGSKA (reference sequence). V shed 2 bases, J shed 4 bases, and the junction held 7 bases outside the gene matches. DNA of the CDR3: TGCAGTGCTAGATCCCCGGGACTAGCGGCTTACAATGAGCAGTTCTTC. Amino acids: CSARSPGLAAYNEQFF.

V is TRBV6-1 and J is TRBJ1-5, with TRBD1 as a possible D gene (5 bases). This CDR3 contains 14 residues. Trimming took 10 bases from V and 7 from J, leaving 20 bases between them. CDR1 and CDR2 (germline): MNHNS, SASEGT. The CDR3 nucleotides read TGTGCCACCACCCTAATGGGGGAACACCAGCCCCAGCATTTT. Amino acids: CATTLMGEHQPQHF.

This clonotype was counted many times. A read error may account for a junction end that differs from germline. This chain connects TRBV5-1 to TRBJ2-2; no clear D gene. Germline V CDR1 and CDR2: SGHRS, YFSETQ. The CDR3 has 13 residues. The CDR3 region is CASSLGYTGELFF. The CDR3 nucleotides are TGTGCCAGCAGCTTGGGGTACACCGGGGAGCTGTTTTTT.

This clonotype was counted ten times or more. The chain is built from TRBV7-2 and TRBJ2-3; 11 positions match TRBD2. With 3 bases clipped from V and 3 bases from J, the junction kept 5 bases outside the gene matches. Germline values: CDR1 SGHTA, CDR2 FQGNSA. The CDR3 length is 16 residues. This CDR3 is CASSFLAGGRTDTQYF. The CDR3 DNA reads TGTGCCAGCAGCTTTCTAGCGGGGGGACGGACAGATACGCAGTATTTT.

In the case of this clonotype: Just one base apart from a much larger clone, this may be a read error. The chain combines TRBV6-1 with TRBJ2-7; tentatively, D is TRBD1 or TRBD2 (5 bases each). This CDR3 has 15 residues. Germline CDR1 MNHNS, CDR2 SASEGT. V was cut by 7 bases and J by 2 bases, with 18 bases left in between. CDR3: CASNTMGGDPYEQYF. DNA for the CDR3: TGTGCCAGCAATACCATGGGTGGGGACCCCTACGAGCAGTACTTC.

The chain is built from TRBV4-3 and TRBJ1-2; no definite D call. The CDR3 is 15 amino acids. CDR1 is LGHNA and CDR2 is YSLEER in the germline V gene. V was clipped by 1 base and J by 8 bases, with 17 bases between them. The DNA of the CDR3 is TGCGCCAGCAGCCAAGGGGTGGACGCGCCGGGGGGCTACACCTTC. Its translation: CASSQGVDAPGGYTF.

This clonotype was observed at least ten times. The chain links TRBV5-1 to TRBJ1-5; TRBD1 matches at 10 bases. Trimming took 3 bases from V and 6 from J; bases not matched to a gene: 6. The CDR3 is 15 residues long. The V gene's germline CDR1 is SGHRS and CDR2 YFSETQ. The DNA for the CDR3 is TGCGCCAGCAGCTGGGGACAGGGGCGCGTTCAGCCCCAGCATTTT. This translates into CASSWGQGRVQPQHF.

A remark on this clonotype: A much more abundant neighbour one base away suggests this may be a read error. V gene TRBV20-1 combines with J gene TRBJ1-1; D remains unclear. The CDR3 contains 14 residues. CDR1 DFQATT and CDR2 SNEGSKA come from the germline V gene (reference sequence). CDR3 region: CSARGWPHYTEASF. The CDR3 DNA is TGCAGTGCTAGAGGGTGGCCACATTACACTGAAGCTTCCTTT.

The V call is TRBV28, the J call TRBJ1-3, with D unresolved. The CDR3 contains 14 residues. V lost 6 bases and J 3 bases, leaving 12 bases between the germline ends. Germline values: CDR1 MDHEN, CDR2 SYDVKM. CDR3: CASSPPGNGNTIYF. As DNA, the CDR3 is TGTGCCAGCAGCCCCCCGGGGAATGGAAACACCATATATTTT.

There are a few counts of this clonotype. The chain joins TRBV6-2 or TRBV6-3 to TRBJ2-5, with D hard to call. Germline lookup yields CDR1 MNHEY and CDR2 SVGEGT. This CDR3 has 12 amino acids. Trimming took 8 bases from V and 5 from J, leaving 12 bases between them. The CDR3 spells CASLSSGETQYF. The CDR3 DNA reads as TGTGCCAGCCTTTCTTCGGGCGAGACCCAGTACTTC.

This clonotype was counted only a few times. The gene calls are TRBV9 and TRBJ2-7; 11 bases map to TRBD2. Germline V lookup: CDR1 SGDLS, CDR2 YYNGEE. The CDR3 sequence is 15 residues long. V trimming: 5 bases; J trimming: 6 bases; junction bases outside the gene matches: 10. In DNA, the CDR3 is TGTGCCAGCAGTCCTCCGGGACTAGCGGCTACCGAGCAGTACTTC. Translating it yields CASSPPGLAATEQYF.

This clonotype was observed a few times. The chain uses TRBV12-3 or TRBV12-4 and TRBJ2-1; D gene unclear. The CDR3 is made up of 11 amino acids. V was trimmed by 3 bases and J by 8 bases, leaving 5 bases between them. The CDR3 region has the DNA TGTGCCAGCAGTTTCAGGTATGAGCAGTTCTTC. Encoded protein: CASSFRYEQFF.

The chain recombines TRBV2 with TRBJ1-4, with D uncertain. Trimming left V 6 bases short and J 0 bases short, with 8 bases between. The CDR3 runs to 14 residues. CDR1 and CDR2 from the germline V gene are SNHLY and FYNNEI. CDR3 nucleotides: TGTGCCAGCAGGCCTATTTCAACTAATGAAAAACTGTTTTTT. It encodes CASRPISTNEKLFF.

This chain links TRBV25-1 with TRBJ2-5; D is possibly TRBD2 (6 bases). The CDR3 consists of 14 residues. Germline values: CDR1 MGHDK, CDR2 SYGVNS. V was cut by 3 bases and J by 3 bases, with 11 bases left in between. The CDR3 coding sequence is TGTGCCAGCAGTGAGGCGGGAAAGAAAGAGACCCAGTACTTC. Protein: CASSEAGKKETQYF.

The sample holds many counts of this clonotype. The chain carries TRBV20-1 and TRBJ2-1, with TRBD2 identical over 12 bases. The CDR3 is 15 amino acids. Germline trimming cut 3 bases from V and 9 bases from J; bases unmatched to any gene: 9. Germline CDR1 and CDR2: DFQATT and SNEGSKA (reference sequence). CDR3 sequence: CSARELAGGAAEQFF. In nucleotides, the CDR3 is TGCAGTGCTAGGGAACTAGCGGGAGGAGCAGCTGAGCAGTTCTTC.

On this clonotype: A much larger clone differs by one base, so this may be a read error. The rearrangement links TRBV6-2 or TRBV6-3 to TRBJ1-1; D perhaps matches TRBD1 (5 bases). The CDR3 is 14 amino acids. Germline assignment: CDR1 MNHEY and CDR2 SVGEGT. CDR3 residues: CAGSYWQGTTEAFF. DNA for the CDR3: TGTGCCGGCAGTTACTGGCAGGGAACCACTGAAGCTTTCTTT.

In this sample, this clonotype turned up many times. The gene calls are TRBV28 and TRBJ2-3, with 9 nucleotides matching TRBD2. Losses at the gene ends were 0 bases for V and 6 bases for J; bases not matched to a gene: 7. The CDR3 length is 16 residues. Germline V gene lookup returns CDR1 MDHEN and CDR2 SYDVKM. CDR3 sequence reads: CASSLWGGRAEDTQYF. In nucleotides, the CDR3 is TGTGCCAGCAGTTTATGGGGCGGGAGGGCCGAGGATACGCAGTATTTT.

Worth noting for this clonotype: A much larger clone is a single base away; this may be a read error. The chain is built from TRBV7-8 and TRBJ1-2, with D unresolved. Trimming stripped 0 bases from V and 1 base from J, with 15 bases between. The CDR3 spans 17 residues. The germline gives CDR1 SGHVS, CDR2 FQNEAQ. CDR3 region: CASSLALGRSYNYGYTF. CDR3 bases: TGTGCCAGCAGCTTAGCGCTGGGCAGAAGCTATAACTATGGCTACACCTTC.

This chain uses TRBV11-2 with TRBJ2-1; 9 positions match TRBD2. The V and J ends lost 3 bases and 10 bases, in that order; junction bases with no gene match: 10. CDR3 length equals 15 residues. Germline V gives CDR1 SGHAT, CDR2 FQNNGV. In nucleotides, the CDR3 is TGTGCCAGCAGCTTTGGCGGGAGGGCCGAGGGGGAGCAGTTCTTC. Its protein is CASSFGGRAEGEQFF.

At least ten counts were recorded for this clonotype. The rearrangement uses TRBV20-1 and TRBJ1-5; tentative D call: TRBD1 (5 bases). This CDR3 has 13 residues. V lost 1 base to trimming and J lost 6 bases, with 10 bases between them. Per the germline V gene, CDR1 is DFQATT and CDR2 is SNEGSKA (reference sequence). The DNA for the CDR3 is TGCAGTGCTAGAGTAGGGGCGATTCAGCCCCAGCATTTT. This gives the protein CSARVGAIQPQHF.

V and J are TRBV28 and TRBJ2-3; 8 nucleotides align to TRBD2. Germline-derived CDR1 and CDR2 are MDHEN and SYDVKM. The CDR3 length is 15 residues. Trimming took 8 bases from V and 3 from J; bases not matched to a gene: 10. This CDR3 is CASGLSGSGTDTQYF. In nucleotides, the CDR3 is TGTGCCAGCGGCCTCAGCGGGAGTGGGACAGATACGCAGTATTTT.

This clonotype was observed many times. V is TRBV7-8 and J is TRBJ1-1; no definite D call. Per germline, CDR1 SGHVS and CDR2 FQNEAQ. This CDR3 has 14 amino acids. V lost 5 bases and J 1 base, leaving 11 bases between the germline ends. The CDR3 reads CASSPTDTNTEAFF. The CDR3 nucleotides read TGTGCCAGCAGCCCCACCGACACGAACACTGAAGCTTTCTTT.

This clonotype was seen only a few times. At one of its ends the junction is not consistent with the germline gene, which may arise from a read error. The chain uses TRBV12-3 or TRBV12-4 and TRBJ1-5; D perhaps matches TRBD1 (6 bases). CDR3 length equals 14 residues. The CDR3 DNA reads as TGTGCCGGCAGTTTAAGGACAGAGGGTCGGCCCCAGCATTTT. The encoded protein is CAGSLRTEGRPQHF.

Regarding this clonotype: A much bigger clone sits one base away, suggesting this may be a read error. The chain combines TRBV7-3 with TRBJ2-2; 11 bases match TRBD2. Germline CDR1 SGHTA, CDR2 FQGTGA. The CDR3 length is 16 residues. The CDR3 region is CAGSSYSGGAGGELFF. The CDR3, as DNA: TGTGCCGGCAGCTCGTATAGCGGGGGGGCCGGCGGGGAGCTGTTTTTT.

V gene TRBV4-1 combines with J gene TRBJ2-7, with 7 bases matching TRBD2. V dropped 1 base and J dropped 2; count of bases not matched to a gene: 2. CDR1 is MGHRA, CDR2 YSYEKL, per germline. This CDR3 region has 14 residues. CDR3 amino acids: CASSQVGGAYEQYF. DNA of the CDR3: TGCGCCAGCAGCCAAGTGGGGGGGGCCTACGAGCAGTACTTC.

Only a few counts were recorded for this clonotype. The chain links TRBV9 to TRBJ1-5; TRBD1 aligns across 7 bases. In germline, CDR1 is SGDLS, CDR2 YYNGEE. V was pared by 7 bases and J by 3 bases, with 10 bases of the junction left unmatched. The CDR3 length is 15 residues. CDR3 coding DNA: TGTGCCAGCGCTGCCTCGACAGGGTACAATCAGCCCCAGCATTTT. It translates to CASAASTGYNQPQHF.

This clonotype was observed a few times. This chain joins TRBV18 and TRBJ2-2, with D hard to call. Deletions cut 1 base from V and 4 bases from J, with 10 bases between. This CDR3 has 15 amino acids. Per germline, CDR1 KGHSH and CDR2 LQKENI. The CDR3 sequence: CASSPLQEVTGELFF. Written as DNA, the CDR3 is TGTGCCAGCTCACCACTACAAGAAGTCACCGGGGAGCTGTTTTTT.

CDR3 coding DNA: TGTGCCAGCAGCGTAGGCCCCCCGGGGAGGGTCTTAAATCAGCCCCAGCATTTT. This codes for CASSVGPPGRVLNQPQHF. The V call is TRBV9, the J call TRBJ1-5, with no clear D. Trimming removed 0 bases from V and 4 bases from J, with 20 bases in between. The germline gives CDR1 SGDLS, CDR2 YYNGEE. The CDR3 is 18 residues long.

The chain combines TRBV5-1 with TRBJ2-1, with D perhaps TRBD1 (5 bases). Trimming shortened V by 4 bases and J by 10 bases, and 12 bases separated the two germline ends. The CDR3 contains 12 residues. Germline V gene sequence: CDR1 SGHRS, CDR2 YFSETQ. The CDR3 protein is CASSAEYREQFF. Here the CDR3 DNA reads TGCGCCAGCAGCGCGGAGTACAGGGAGCAGTTCTTC.